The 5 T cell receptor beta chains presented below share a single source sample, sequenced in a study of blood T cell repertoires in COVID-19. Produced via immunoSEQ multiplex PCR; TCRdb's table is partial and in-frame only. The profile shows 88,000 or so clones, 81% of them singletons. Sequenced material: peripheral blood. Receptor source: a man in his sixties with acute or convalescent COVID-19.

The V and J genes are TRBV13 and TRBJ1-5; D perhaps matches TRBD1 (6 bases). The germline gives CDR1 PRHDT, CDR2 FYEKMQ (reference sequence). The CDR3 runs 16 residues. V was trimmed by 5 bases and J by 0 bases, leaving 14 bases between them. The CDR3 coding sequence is TGTGCCAGCAGCATTGGGACAACGAATAGCAATCAGCCCCAGCATTTT. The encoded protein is CASSIGTTNSNQPQHF.

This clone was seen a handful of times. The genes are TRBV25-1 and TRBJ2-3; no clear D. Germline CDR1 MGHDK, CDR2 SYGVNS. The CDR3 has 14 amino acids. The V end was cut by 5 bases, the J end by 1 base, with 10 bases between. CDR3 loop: CASSSRGGTDTQYF. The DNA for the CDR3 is TGTGCCAGCAGTTCCCGAGGCGGCACAGATACGCAGTATTTT. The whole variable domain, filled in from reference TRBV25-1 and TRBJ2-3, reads EADIYQTPRYLVIGTGKKITLECSQTMGHDKMYWYQQDPGMELHLIHYSYGVNSTEKGDLSSESTVSRIRTEHFPLTLESARPSHTSQYLCASSSRGGTDTQYFGPGTRLTVL.

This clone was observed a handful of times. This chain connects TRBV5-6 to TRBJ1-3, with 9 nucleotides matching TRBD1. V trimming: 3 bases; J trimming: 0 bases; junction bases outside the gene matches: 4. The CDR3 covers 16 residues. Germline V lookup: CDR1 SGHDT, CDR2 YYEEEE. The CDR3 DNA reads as TGTGCCAGCAGCTGGGGACAGGGACCCTCTGGAAACACCATATATTTT. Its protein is CASSWGQGPSGNTIYF. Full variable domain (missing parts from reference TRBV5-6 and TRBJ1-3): DAGVTQSPTHLIKTRGQQVTLRCSPKSGHDTVSWYQQALGQGPQFIFQYYEEEERQRGNFPDRFSGHQFPNYSSELNVNALLLGDSALYLCASSWGQGPSGNTIYFGEGSWLTVV.

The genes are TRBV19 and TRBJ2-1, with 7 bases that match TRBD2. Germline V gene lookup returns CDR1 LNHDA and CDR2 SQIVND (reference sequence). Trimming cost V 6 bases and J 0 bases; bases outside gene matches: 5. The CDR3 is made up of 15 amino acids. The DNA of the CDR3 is TGTGCCAGTAGCATCTGGGGGGGCTCCTACAATGAGCAGTTCTTC. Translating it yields CASSIWGGSYNEQFF.

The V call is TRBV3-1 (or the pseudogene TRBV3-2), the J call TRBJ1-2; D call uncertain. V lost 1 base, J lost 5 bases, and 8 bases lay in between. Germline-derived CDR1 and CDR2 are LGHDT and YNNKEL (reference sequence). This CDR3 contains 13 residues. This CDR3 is CASSQAGEYGYTF. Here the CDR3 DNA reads TGTGCCAGCAGCCAAGCCGGGGAATATGGCTACACCTTC.